These 28 T cell receptor beta chains were sequenced from one sample in a study of PD-1 blockade in classical Hodgkin lymphoma (dated by TCRdb to the early 2020s). The time point label corresponds to: cycle 4 day 1 (C4D1), after less than seven weeks of nivolumab. Relapse after autologous stem cell transplantation had occurred in all trial patients, and cohorts A, B and C were distinguished by prior brentuximab vedotin exposure. Libraries were made using the immunoSEQ multiplex PCR assay. TCRdb mirrors the immuneACCESS table, restricted to in-frame sequences. Some clones are absent from its copies; in checked studies, under half trace to an unresolved V gene, and the reason for the others is unknown. Present in this sample are about 18,000 clones, about 83% of which were seen just once. The ten largest account for 13% of the sample. The sample here was peripheral blood mononuclear cells (PBMCs), taken before the fourth cycle of nivolumab. The receptors were sampled from a human donor with classical Hodgkin lymphoma.

V and J are TRBV9 and TRBJ1-6; the D gene is possibly TRBD1 (6 bases). V lost 5 bases and J lost 5, with 8 bases in between. Germline V gene data show CDR1 as SGDLS and CDR2 as YYNGEE. This CDR3 comprises 13 residues. This CDR3 is CASREGDNSPLHF. The DNA of the CDR3 is TGTGCCAGCAGAGAGGGGGATAATTCACCCCTCCACTTT. The full variable domain, completed using reference TRBV9 and TRBJ1-6, is DSGVTQTPKHLITATGQRVTLRCSPRSGDLSVYWYQQSLDQGLQFLIQYYNGEERAKGNILERFSAQQFPDLHSELNLSSLELGDSALYFCASREGDNSPLHFGNGTRLTVT.

The chain has TRBV5-1 and TRBJ2-5; D ambiguous. This CDR3 spans 15 amino acids. Trimming removed 4 bases from V and 3 bases from J, with 16 bases in between. Looked up from germline, CDR1 is SGHRS and CDR2 is YFSETQ. The CDR3 DNA reads as TGCGCCAGCAGCCCCTTAGGCCTTATTAAAGAGACCCAGTACTTC. It encodes CASSPLGLIKETQYF.

This chain links TRBV6-1 with TRBJ1-6; no definite D call. CDR1 MNHNS and CDR2 SASEGT come from the germline V gene. V was clipped by 6 bases and J by 7 bases, with 10 bases between them. This CDR3 is 13 amino acids long. The CDR3 spells CASRKGGNSPLHF. The CDR3 region has the DNA TGTGCCAGCAGGAAGGGAGGGAATTCACCCCTCCACTTT.

This clone appeared a single time. The rearrangement joins TRBV12-2 to TRBJ1-4; the D call of TRBD1 is as the table states it, not checked on the DNA. TRBV12-2 is a pseudogene locus. The CDR3 sequence is 16 residues long. The CDR3 loop is CASRLGDRATNEKLFF. CDR3 DNA: TGTGCAAGTCGCTTAGGGGACAGGGCGACTAATGAAAAACTGTTTTTT.

This rearrangement joins TRBV10-3 to TRBJ1-2; D perhaps matches TRBD1 (5 bases). The CDR3 is made up of 14 amino acids. Germline CDR1 reads ENHRY; CDR2 reads SYGVKD. The germline V and J ends were trimmed by 5 bases and 5 bases, with 15 bases remaining between them. This CDR3 is CAISNIGTGYGYTF. The CDR3 DNA reads TGTGCCATCAGTAATATCGGGACGGGGTATGGCTACACCTTC.

The chain has TRBV6-6 and TRBJ1-1; D call uncertain. The V gene's germline CDR1 is MNHNY and CDR2 SVGAGI (reference sequence). The V end lost 2 bases, the J end lost 4 bases, and 14 bases lay between the germline ends. The CDR3 covers 15 residues. CDR3 loop: CASSYGPLRSTEAFF. The CDR3 DNA reads TGTGCCAGCAGTTACGGCCCTCTCCGTAGCACTGAAGCTTTCTTT.

This clone has a single count. The chain is built from TRBV4-3 and TRBJ2-5; 9 nucleotides match TRBD2. V shed 2 bases and J 5 bases; nucleotides not matched to a gene: 6. CDR1 is LGHNA and CDR2 is YSLEER in the germline V gene. This CDR3 is 15 amino acids long. The CDR3 DNA reads TGCGCCAGCAGCCAATACCTAGCGGGGACGGAGACCCAGTACTTC. Protein sequence: CASSQYLAGTETQYF.

This rearrangement joins TRBV5-1 to TRBJ1-4; unclear D gene. The CDR3 totals 14 residues. In germline, CDR1 is SGHRS, CDR2 YFSETQ. V shed 2 bases and J shed 4 bases, with 9 bases lying between them. The CDR3 DNA follows: TGCGCCAGCAGCTTCGGGAGTTATAATGAAAAACTGTTTTTT. It codes for CASSFGSYNEKLFF.

The chain joins TRBV4-1 to TRBJ1-4, with D maybe TRBD1 (6 bases). Trimming removed 3 bases from V and 5 bases from J, with 13 bases in between. The germline gives CDR1 MGHRA, CDR2 YSYEKL. This CDR3 has 15 residues. The CDR3 spells CASSQGGGRNEKLFF. CDR3 in DNA: TGCGCCAGCAGCCAGGGAGGGGGTAGAAATGAAAAACTGTTTTTT.

A few counts support this clone. V is TRBV5-1 and J is TRBJ1-2; D not resolved. The CDR3 consists of 13 residues. Germline lookup yields CDR1 SGHRS and CDR2 YFSETQ. With 0 bases removed from V and 7 bases from J, the gap between germline ends came to 10 bases. CDR3 sequence reads: CASSLGSGFGYTF. CDR3 DNA: TGCGCCAGCAGCTTGGGCTCGGGGTTTGGCTACACCTTC.

The V gene is TRBV6-5, the J gene TRBJ1-2; D perhaps matches TRBD1 (5 bases). Germline CDR1 reads MNHEY; CDR2 reads SVGAGI. The CDR3 loop spans 14 amino acids. Trimming cost V 0 bases and J 8 bases, with 13 bases left between them. CDR3 coding DNA: TGTGCCAGCAGTTACTCGCTGGGGCGGGACGGCTACACCTTC. It is translated as CASSYSLGRDGYTF.

This sequence joins TRBV5-1 and TRBJ2-5; 12 nucleotides agree with TRBD2. V was pared by 4 bases and J by 4 bases, with 2 bases of the junction left unmatched. The CDR3 has 14 residues. Germline loops: CDR1 SGHRS, CDR2 YFSETQ. The CDR3 DNA reads TGCGCCAGCAGCCCACTAGCGGGGGGAGAGACCCAGTACTTC. Amino acid sequence: CASSPLAGGETQYF.

The chain carries TRBV5-1 and TRBJ2-3; the D is unclear. Between the trimmed V and J ends, which lost 5 bases and 4 bases, there was a span of 17 bases. CDR1 and CDR2 from the germline V gene are SGHRS and YFSETQ. This CDR3 region has 15 residues. CDR3 amino acids: CASSQDKEAPDTQYF. The CDR3 coding sequence is TGCGCCAGCAGTCAAGACAAGGAAGCTCCAGATACGCAGTATTTT.

J is TRBJ1-5 and V is TRBV5-1, with D maybe TRBD1 (5 bases). This CDR3 spans 15 amino acids. Germline values: CDR1 SGHRS, CDR2 YFSETQ. The V and J ends lost 3 bases and 7 bases respectively, with 17 bases between them. Here the CDR3 reads CASSSSGTAGQPQHF. For the CDR3, the DNA is TGCGCCAGCAGCTCCTCCGGGACCGCTGGCCAGCCCCAGCATTTT. Supplemented by reference TRBV5-1 and TRBJ1-5, the full variable domain reads KAGVTQTPRYLIKTRGQQVTLSCSPISGHRSVSWYQQTPGQGLQFLFEYFSETQRNKGNFPGRFSGRQFSNSRSEMNVSTLELGDSALYLCASSSSGTAGQPQHFGDGTRLSIL.

The chain recombines TRBV5-1 with TRBJ2-1; 9 positions agree with TRBD2. J gave up 9 bases and V 0 bases, and 7 bases lay outside the gene matches. The germline gives CDR1 SGHRS, CDR2 YFSETQ. This CDR3 is 15 amino acids long. CDR3 DNA sequence: TGCGCCAGCAGCTTGGACGGTAGCGGGGGCTCTGAGCAGTTCTTC. Its translation: CASSLDGSGGSEQFF.

This chain joins TRBV4-1 and TRBJ1-2; D unresolved. There are 14 residues in the CDR3. Trimming stripped 1 base from V and 2 bases from J, with 8 bases between. Looked up from germline, CDR1 is MGHRA and CDR2 is YSYEKL. CDR3 bases: TGCGCCAGCAGCCAAGGATCATCCAACTATGGCTACACCTTC. It specifies CASSQGSSNYGYTF.

This clone was seen only a few times. The rearrangement joins TRBV27 to TRBJ1-2; TRBD1 might be the D (5 bases). V lost 6 bases to trimming and J lost 4 bases, with 21 bases between them. The length of the CDR3 is 16 residues. The V gene's germline CDR1 is MNHEY and CDR2 SMNVEV (reference sequence). CDR3 residues: CASSRLQGLSRYGYTF. The CDR3 DNA follows: TGTGCCAGCAGCCGACTGCAGGGACTCTCCCGCTATGGCTACACCTTC.

The chain has TRBV10-3 and TRBJ1-3; possible D gene TRBD1, 6 bases. The CDR3 has 14 amino acids. CDR1 and CDR2 from the germline V gene are ENHRY and SYGVKD. Trimming shortened V by 10 bases and J by 0 bases, and 13 bases separated the two germline ends. CDR3 in DNA: TGTGCCACCTCCCGGGACAACTCTGGAAACACCATATATTTT. The encoded protein is CATSRDNSGNTIYF.

A remark on this clone: Additional DNA sequences in this sample encode the identical CDR3. The chain has TRBV29-1 and TRBJ1-1, with D perhaps TRBD1 (6 bases). Deletions cut 1 base from V and 10 bases from J, with 19 bases between. The CDR3 sequence is 14 residues long. Germline V gives CDR1 SQVTM, CDR2 ANQGSEA. CDR3 sequence: CSVEVGGWGFGAFF. As DNA, the CDR3 is TGCAGCGTTGAAGTGGGGGGCTGGGGTTTTGGAGCTTTCTTT.

This clone was found once. The DNA for the CDR3 is TGTGCCAGCAGAAAGACCGGGACATTTGGCTACACCTTC. This translates into CASRKTGTFGYTF. The chain combines TRBV6-6 with TRBJ1-2, with D possibly matching TRBD1 (6 bases). The CDR3 is 13 residues long. CDR1 and CDR2 from the germline V gene are MNHNY and SVGAGI (reference sequence). V lost 6 bases and J 7 bases, leaving 15 bases between the germline ends.

The V call is TRBV9, the J call TRBJ2-7; 7 nucleotides match TRBD2. V was pared by 0 bases and J by 6 bases, with 6 bases of the junction left unmatched. This CDR3 has 14 residues. Germline V CDR1 and CDR2: SGDLS, YYNGEE. The CDR3 nucleotides are TGTGCCAGCAGCGTAGCCGGGGGGTTGCGCGAGCAGTACTTC. Amino acids: CASSVAGGLREQYF.

This clone was seen more than once but under ten times. This chain connects TRBV7-3 to TRBJ1-4, with a weak D call TRBD1 (5 bases). The germline gives CDR1 SGHTA, CDR2 FQGTGA. This CDR3 is 14 amino acids long. Deletions cut 3 bases from V and 6 bases from J, with 11 bases between. The CDR3 DNA is TGTGCCAGCAGCTTTAAGGGGAGGTATGAAAAACTGTTTTTT. As protein: CASSFKGRYEKLFF.

The sample holds a few counts of this clone. This sequence joins TRBV7-9 and TRBJ2-7, with 10 bases fitting TRBD1. This CDR3 is built from 14 residues. Trimming at V came to 1 base and at J to 3 bases, leaving 0 bases not matched to a gene. From germline, CDR1 is SEHNR and CDR2 FQNEAQ (reference sequence). The DNA of the CDR3 is TGTGCCAGCAGCTTAGGGGACAGGGGCTACGAGCAGTACTTC. As protein: CASSLGDRGYEQYF.

This clone was seen just once. The chain has TRBV19 and TRBJ2-3; no clear D. The CDR3 totals 15 residues. CDR1 is LNHDA, CDR2 SQIVND, per germline (reference sequence). V lost 2 bases, J lost 0 bases, and 9 bases lay in between. CDR3 region: CASSITEMSTDTQYF. The CDR3 nucleotides read TGTGCCAGTAGTATAACGGAGATGAGCACAGATACGCAGTATTTT.

The CDR3 DNA is TGTGCCAGCAGCCAAGATCTGGGGTTTTTTGAAGCTTTCTTT. Translating gives CASSQDLGFFEAFF. The J gene is TRBJ1-1, the V gene TRBV4-2; no clear D gene. Germline CDR1 reads LGHNA; CDR2 reads YNFKEQ. Between the trimmed V and J ends, which lost 0 bases and 7 bases, there was a span of 12 bases. The CDR3 covers 14 residues.

The rearrangement links TRBV6-5 to TRBJ1-1; 7 nucleotides agree with TRBD1. The CDR3 runs 12 residues. J was trimmed by 7 bases and V by 6 bases; bases with no gene match: 5. From germline, CDR1 is MNHEY and CDR2 SVGAGI. The CDR3 region is CASRVRTGEAFF. The CDR3 DNA is TGTGCCAGCAGGGTAAGGACAGGTGAAGCTTTCTTT.

A remark on this clone: One end of the junction varies from germline; a read error may be responsible. Other nucleotide sequences from this sample produce the same CDR3. The V call is TRBV6-6, the J call TRBJ1-2, with 8 bases aligning to TRBD1. The CDR3 length is 14 residues. The germline V gene has CDR1 MNHNY and CDR2 SVGAGI (reference sequence). Written as DNA, the CDR3 is TGTGCCAGCATTCGGACAGGGCCTAACTATGGCTACACCTTT. Translated, it gives CASIRTGPNYGYTF.

The chain links TRBV2 to TRBJ1-4, with a possible D match to TRBD1 (5 bases). Germline lookup yields CDR1 SNHLY and CDR2 FYNNEI. The V end was cut by 7 bases, the J end by 0 bases, with 6 bases between. The CDR3 runs 13 residues. CDR3 nucleotides: TGTGCCAGCATCAGGGCAACTAATGAAAAACTGTTTTTT. This sequence encodes CASIRATNEKLFF. Variable domain in full (rest from reference TRBV2 and TRBJ1-4): EPEVTQTPSHQVTQMGQEVILRCVPISNHLYFYWYRQILGQKVEFLVSFYNNEISEKSEIFDDQFSVERPDGSNFTLKIRSTKLEDSAMYFCASIRATNEKLFFGSGTQLSVL.